The clone carrying this T cell receptor beta chain showed up just a few times. From germline, CDR1 is GTSNPN and CDR2 SVGIG (reference sequence). The CDR3 consists of 14 residues. With 5 bases clipped from V and 3 bases from J, the junction kept 8 bases outside the gene matches. The sample originates from a study of T cells in localized non-small cell lung cancer. Assay: immunoSEQ multiplex PCR; the TCRdb copy retains only in-frame clones and omits some. In the table there are around 40,000 clones, about 90% of which are singletons. The J gene is TRBJ2-7, the V gene TRBV30; 9 bases agree with TRBD1. This receptor was obtained from a man aged 35 to 70 with stage I lung adenocarcinoma. The specimen comprised peripheral blood, sampled before any cancer treatment. The CDR3 DNA follows: TGTGCCTGGCGTACTCCGGACAGGGGCTACGAGCAGTACTTC. Translation: CAWRTPDRGYEQYF. Combining the CDR3 with reference TRBV30 and TRBJ2-7 gives the whole variable domain SQTIHQWPATLVQPVGSPLSLECTVEGTSNPNLYWYRQAAGRGLQLLFYSVGIGQISSEVPQNLSASRPQDRQFILSSKKLLLSDSGFYLCAWRTPDRGYEQYFGPGTRLTVT.